Listed below are T cell receptor beta chains from one sample, sequenced in a study of sequential checkpoint blockade in melanoma. Only in-frame clones appear in the TCRdb table, and some are missing; sequencing was by immunoSEQ multiplex PCR. The sample carries 15,000 to 20,000 clones, more than 60% recorded once. The source material was CD8+ T cells sorted from blood (inferred from file names), sampled from a patient given nivolumab and ipilimumab in sequence. The receptors originated from a human donor with melanoma. Both conserved end residues are part of each CDR3. D genes are given only for firm matches. Size tells how often a clone was seen (once, few, many) or the class of an expanded clone, and some rows leave it out.

>NA|NA|TRBV13|TRBJ1-1
TGTGCCAGCAGCTACGAAGGAGGGAACACTGAAGCTTTCTTT
CASSYEGGNTEAFF
>NA|TRBD2|TRBV2|TRBJ2-7
TGTGCCAGCTGTCCTAGCGGGAGCTACGAGCAGTACTTC
CASCPSGSYEQYF
>NA|TRBD2|TRBV2|TRBJ2-7
TGTGCCAGCAGTGAATGGACTAGCGGGGCCTACGAGCAGTACTTC
CASSEWTSGAYEQYF
>NA|TRBD1|TRBV19|TRBJ1-1
TGTGCCAGTAGTCCTGGACAGGGGAACACTGAAGCTTTCTTT
CASSPGQGNTEAFF
>NA|TRBD2|TRBV15|TRBJ2-1
TGTGCCACCAGCAGTGTAGCGGGAGGGGGGTACAATGAGCAGTTCTTC
CATSSVAGGGYNEQFF
>NA|NA|TRBV29-1|TRBJ2-7
TGCAGCGTCTTGTGGTCGGAGCGGGTACACTACGAGCAGTACTTC
CSVLWSERVHYEQYF
>NA|TRBD1|TRBV30|TRBJ1-2
TGTGCCTGGAACACCGGGACAGGCGATGGCTACACCTTC
CAWNTGTGDGYTF
>once|TRBD1|TRBV9|TRBJ2-2
TGTGCCAGCAGCGCGGACAGGGCTACCGGGAGTTCCACCGGGGAGCTGTTTTTT
CASSADRATGSSTGELFF
>once|TRBD2|TRBV6-1|TRBJ2-7
TGTGCCAGCAGGGACGGGGGGAGGTCCTACGAGCAGTACTTC
CASRDGGRSYEQYF
>NA|NA|TRBV27|TRBJ1-1
TGTGCCAGCAGCTGGGGGGAGAGGACTGAAGCTTTCTTT
CASSWGERTEAFF